The 30 T cell receptor beta chains below all came from one sample that was sequenced in a study of blood T cell repertoires in COVID-19. Measured with immunoSEQ multiplex PCR; TCRdb has only the in-frame clones, and not every one. The sample lists 200,000 or so clones; 84% were seen once. The source material was peripheral blood. Every receptor here comes from an elderly woman with COVID-19, enrolled during active disease.

The rearrangement links TRBV7-2 to TRBJ2-7, with TRBD1 identical over 9 bases. This CDR3 is built from 17 residues. Trimming took 5 bases from V and 2 from J; bases not matched to a gene: 13. Germline values: CDR1 SGHTA, CDR2 FQGNSA. DNA of the CDR3: TGTGCCAGCAGCAGAGAACCGGGGACAGGGATTCCCTACGAGCAGTACTTC. Translated, it gives CASSREPGTGIPYEQYF.

This clone was picked up one time. The V call is TRBV6-1, the J call TRBJ2-7; 7 nucleotides agree with TRBD1. The CDR3 is 16 amino acids. Per germline, CDR1 MNHNS and CDR2 SASEGT. The V segment lost 1 base and the J segment 3 bases; nucleotides outside the gene matches: 9. CDR3 amino acids: CASSEDPNRGYYEQYV. In DNA form, the CDR3 reads TGTGCCAGCAGTGAAGACCCGAACAGGGGTTACTACGAGCAGTACGTC.

This chain links TRBV2 with TRBJ2-2; 9 bases map to TRBD1. The CDR3 is 14 residues long. J lost 7 bases, V lost 8 bases, and 8 bases had no gene match. Germline V lookup: CDR1 SNHLY, CDR2 FYNNEI. In DNA form, the CDR3 reads TGTGCCAGCCGGGACAGGGATGTGGGCGGGGAGCTGTTTTTT. It is translated as CASRDRDVGGELFF.

The CDR3 sequence: CASSSGSGGQPQHF. The CDR3 DNA follows: TGTGCCAGCAGCTCCGGGTCTGGGGGGCAGCCCCAGCATTTT. The V gene is TRBV28, the J gene TRBJ1-5; D may be TRBD1 (5 bases). The germline gives CDR1 MDHEN, CDR2 SYDVKM. Between the trimmed V and J ends, which lost 6 bases and 7 bases, there was a span of 16 bases. The CDR3 runs 14 residues.

The V call is TRBV7-9, the J call TRBJ1-3; a weak D match, TRBD1 (5 bases). Deletions cut 5 bases from V and 0 bases from J, with 11 bases between. The CDR3 is 15 residues long. Germline CDR1 SEHNR, CDR2 FQNEAQ (reference sequence). Here the CDR3 reads CASSAWQGSGNTIYF. CDR3 coding DNA: TGTGCCAGCAGCGCCTGGCAGGGCTCTGGAAACACCATATATTTT.

V usage is TRBV18 and J usage is TRBJ2-1, with D perhaps TRBD2 (6 bases). Germline lookup yields CDR1 KGHSH and CDR2 LQKENI. This CDR3 comprises 12 residues. Trimming removed 8 bases from V and 8 bases from J, with 13 bases in between. In DNA, the CDR3 is TGTGCCAGCCGTGGGACTCGGGATGAGCAGTTCTTC. Translated, it gives CASRGTRDEQFF.

This chain links TRBV5-1 with TRBJ2-3; weak D call: TRBD1 (5 bases). Trimming pared 1 base from V and 0 bases from J, leaving 6 bases between. The germline CDR1 and CDR2 sequences are SGHRS and YFSETQ. This CDR3 comprises 14 residues. The CDR3 DNA is TGCGCCAGCAGCTTGTACAGGAGCACAGATACGCAGTATTTT. It yields the protein CASSLYRSTDTQYF.

This clone showed up just a few times. The CDR3 DNA reads as TGTGCCAGCAGTTACTCTGGACAGGGGTTACATTTT. Protein sequence: CASSYSGQGLHF. This chain links TRBV6-6 with TRBJ1-5; the match to TRBD1 covers 9 bases. CDR3 length: 12 residues. CDR1 MNHNY and CDR2 SVGAGI come from the germline V gene (reference sequence). Losses at the gene ends were 0 bases for V and 16 bases for J; bases not matched to a gene: 4.

Written as DNA, the CDR3 is TGTGCCAGCAGTTACCGTCAACAGGGGGTCGCTGAAGCTTTCTTT. Amino acid sequence: CASSYRQQGVAEAFF. The chain uses TRBV6-5 and TRBJ1-1, with 8 bases lining up with TRBD1. The length of the CDR3 is 15 residues. CDR1 and CDR2 from the germline V gene are MNHEY and SVGAGI. V lost 2 bases, J lost 6 bases, and 8 bases stayed unmatched.

CDR3 residues: CASSYSGSPDTQYF. The CDR3 bases are TGTGCCAGCAGTTACTCTGGCAGTCCGGATACGCAGTATTTT. The chain joins TRBV6-2 or TRBV6-3 to TRBJ2-3, with D unclear. In germline, CDR1 is MNHEY, CDR2 SVGEGT. V lost 0 bases and J 6 bases, leaving 10 bases between the germline ends. CDR3 size: 14 residues.

The J gene is TRBJ1-1, the V gene TRBV7-3, with D possibly TRBD1 on 6 matching bases. The CDR3 totals 13 residues. Germline V gene data show CDR1 as SGHTA and CDR2 as FQGTGA. V shed 5 bases and J shed 7 bases, with 14 bases lying between them. The DNA of the CDR3 is TGTGCCAGCAGCCCACAGGGACGGGATGAAGCTTTCTTT. This gives the protein CASSPQGRDEAFF.

V is TRBV19 and J is TRBJ1-4, with TRBD1 matching 10 bases. V lost 5 bases, J lost 8 bases, and 11 bases stayed unmatched. From germline, CDR1 is LNHDA and CDR2 SQIVND (reference sequence). The CDR3 covers 16 residues. CDR3 coding DNA: TGTGCCAGTAGTTCTCATATGACAGGGGGCGGCGAAAAACTGTTTTTT. Its protein product is CASSSHMTGGGEKLFF.

V gene TRBV10-3 combines with J gene TRBJ2-5, with a tentative D call TRBD1 (5 bases). V shed 5 bases and J shed 4 bases, with 11 bases lying between them. The CDR3 length is 13 residues. Germline lookup yields CDR1 ENHRY and CDR2 SYGVKD. In nucleotides, the CDR3 is TGTGCCATCAGTCAGGGTTTTGGAGAGACCCAGTACTTC. It specifies CAISQGFGETQYF.

The chain combines TRBV24-1 with TRBJ1-4; TRBD1 might be the D (5 bases). Germline-derived CDR1 and CDR2 are KGHDR and SFDVKD. Trimming pared 4 bases from V and 4 bases from J, leaving 12 bases between. The CDR3 totals 15 residues. CDR3 amino acids: CATSEQQVDNEKLFF. As DNA, the CDR3 is TGTGCCACCAGTGAGCAACAGGTCGATAATGAAAAACTGTTTTTT.

The chain links TRBV19 to TRBJ2-2; 7 bases match TRBD1. Trimming at V came to 7 bases and at J to 8 bases, leaving 7 bases not matched to a gene. The CDR3 consists of 13 residues. Germline V gene lookup returns CDR1 LNHDA and CDR2 SQIVND (reference sequence). This chain's CDR3 is CASTQGVIGELFF. The CDR3 nucleotides read TGTGCCAGTACTCAGGGGGTAATTGGGGAGCTGTTTTTT.

The chain carries TRBV4-3 and TRBJ2-1; 8 bases match TRBD1. The V and J ends lost 4 bases and 6 bases, in that order; junction bases with no gene match: 5. The length of the CDR3 is 14 residues. Germline V CDR1 and CDR2: LGHNA, YSLEER. The CDR3 DNA is TGCGCCAGCAGCCCAGGGGGCGCGGGCAATGAGCAGTTCTTC. Encoded protein: CASSPGGAGNEQFF.

The chain couples TRBV7-9 to TRBJ2-3; 14 bases agree with TRBD2. Germline CDR1 is SEHNR and CDR2 is FQNEAQ (reference sequence). CDR3 size: 16 residues. Unmatched junction bases numbered 7, after V lost 6 bases and J lost 5 bases. CDR3 protein: CASSRGLAGGGDTQYF. DNA for the CDR3: TGTGCCAGCAGTCGTGGACTAGCGGGGGGTGGAGATACGCAGTATTTT.

This clone was seen just once. V gene TRBV24-1 combines with J gene TRBJ1-5, with D possibly matching TRBD1 (6 bases). Germline CDR1 KGHDR, CDR2 SFDVKD. V was clipped by 4 bases and J by 1 base, with 7 bases between them. The CDR3 totals 14 residues. The CDR3 is CATSEQGSNQPQHF. Written as DNA, the CDR3 is TGTGCCACCAGTGAGCAGGGGAGCAATCAGCCCCAGCATTTT.

This clone was found once. The CDR3 region has the DNA TGCGCCAGCAGCCAAGTACCCCCTACAGGGGCCCAAAACATTCAGTACTTC. Translated, it gives CASSQVPPTGAQNIQYF. The genes are TRBV4-1 and TRBJ2-4; the match to TRBD1 covers 7 bases. Germline V gene data show CDR1 as MGHRA and CDR2 as YSYEKL. CDR3 length: 17 residues. V dropped 1 base and J dropped 5; count of bases not matched to a gene: 11.

J is TRBJ2-3 and V is TRBV7-3; D gene unclear. Germline V gene lookup returns CDR1 SGHTA and CDR2 FQGTGA. Trimming pared 5 bases from V and 1 base from J, leaving 7 bases between. The CDR3 is 13 residues long. The CDR3 sequence: CASSNRGTDTQYF. Written as DNA, the CDR3 is TGTGCCAGCAGCAATCGGGGCACAGATACGCAGTATTTT.

CDR3 sequence (DNA): TGTGCCAGTAGCGGACAGGGGGTTAATTCACCCCTCCACTTT. It is translated as CASSGQGVNSPLHF. V and J are TRBV19 and TRBJ1-6, with 10 positions matching TRBD1. The CDR3 covers 14 residues. Germline lookup yields CDR1 LNHDA and CDR2 SQIVND (reference sequence). V lost 6 bases and J lost 6; bases outside the gene matches: 2.

This sequence joins TRBV7-2 and TRBJ2-2; D is uncertain. Germline assignment: CDR1 SGHTA and CDR2 FQGNSA. This CDR3 spans 12 amino acids. Trimming shortened V by 2 bases and J by 5 bases, and 3 bases separated the two germline ends. The CDR3 loop is CASSLYTGELFF. DNA of the CDR3: TGTGCCAGCAGCTTATATACCGGGGAGCTGTTTTTT.

This clone was observed a handful of times. The rearrangement joins TRBV18 to TRBJ2-7; TRBD1 matches at 8 bases. V was clipped by 6 bases and J by 6 bases; unmatched bases: 7. The V gene's germline CDR1 is KGHSH and CDR2 LQKENI. The CDR3 extends over 13 amino acids. CDR3 protein: CASSQGQGSEQYV. For the CDR3, the DNA is TGTGCCAGCTCCCAAGGACAGGGTAGCGAGCAGTACGTC.

This clone was detected only once. The genes are TRBV6-4 and TRBJ2-2, with a weak D call TRBD2 (6 bases). In germline, CDR1 is MRHNA, CDR2 SNTAGT. The CDR3 contains 16 residues. V dropped 7 bases and J dropped 1 base, with 16 bases sitting between them. The CDR3 sequence is CASTLPGGLNTGELFF. The DNA of the CDR3 is TGTGCCAGCACCCTCCCCGGGGGTTTGAACACCGGGGAGCTGTTTTTT.

V and J are TRBV4-2 and TRBJ2-5, with 9 bases that match TRBD2. CDR3 length equals 18 residues. In germline, CDR1 is LGHNA, CDR2 YNFKEQ. V gave up 1 base and J gave up 2 bases; unmatched junction bases: 11. Here the CDR3 reads CASSQVARGSGGQETQYF. For the CDR3, the DNA is TGTGCCAGCAGCCAAGTGGCTCGAGGTAGCGGGGGACAAGAGACCCAGTACTTC.

The J gene is TRBJ2-7, the V gene TRBV28; 12 bases are shared with TRBD2. The CDR3 is 16 residues long. The V gene's germline CDR1 is MDHEN and CDR2 SYDVKM. With 1 base clipped from V and 5 bases from J, the junction kept 6 bases outside the gene matches. The CDR3 nucleotides are TGTGCCAGCAGTTTATTACCTAGCGGGGGGGAAAACGAGCAGTACTTC. It is translated as CASSLLPSGGENEQYF.

CDR3 nucleotide sequence: TGTGCCAGCAGCTTTGGACTAGCGGTCACCGGGGAGCTGTTTTTT. Its translation: CASSFGLAVTGELFF. The chain combines TRBV5-4 with TRBJ2-2, with 10 bases fitting TRBD2. The CDR3 is 15 residues long. The junction had 2 bases not matched to a gene; V was cut back by 2 bases and J by 4 bases. Germline CDR1 is SGHNT and CDR2 is YYREEE (reference sequence).

The rearrangement links TRBV29-1 to TRBJ1-1; the match to TRBD1 covers 7 bases. The CDR3 loop spans 14 amino acids. Unmatched junction bases numbered 11, after V lost 5 bases and J lost 5 bases. Germline assignment: CDR1 SQVTM and CDR2 ANQGSEA. The CDR3: CSVISTPGGTEAFF. The DNA for the CDR3 is TGCAGCGTTATATCAACTCCAGGGGGAACTGAAGCTTTCTTT. Filled out from reference TRBV29-1 and TRBJ1-1, the complete variable domain reads SAVISQKPSRDICQRGTSLTIQCQVDSQVTMMFWYRQQPGQSLTLIATANQGSEATYESGFVIDKFPISRPNLTFSTLTVSNMSPEDSSIYLCSVISTPGGTEAFFGQGTRLTVV.

The chain joins TRBV6-5 to TRBJ1-5; weak D call: TRBD1 (6 bases). The CDR3 sequence is 14 residues long. Trimming shortened V by 6 bases and J by 7 bases, and 16 bases separated the two germline ends. Germline CDR1 reads MNHEY; CDR2 reads SVGAGI. The CDR3 bases are TGTGCCAGCAGGGGACCAGGGGATGGGCAGCCCCAGCATTTT. Its protein product is CASRGPGDGQPQHF.

The genes are TRBV6-5 and TRBJ1-2; D uncertain. Deletions cut 2 bases from V and 8 bases from J, with 18 bases between. The germline CDR1 and CDR2 sequences are MNHEY and SVGAGI. The CDR3 sequence is 15 residues long. CDR3 coding DNA: TGTGCCAGCAGTTACAGTCAGTCTTTTTCGAGGGGCTACACCTTC. Translating it yields CASSYSQSFSRGYTF.